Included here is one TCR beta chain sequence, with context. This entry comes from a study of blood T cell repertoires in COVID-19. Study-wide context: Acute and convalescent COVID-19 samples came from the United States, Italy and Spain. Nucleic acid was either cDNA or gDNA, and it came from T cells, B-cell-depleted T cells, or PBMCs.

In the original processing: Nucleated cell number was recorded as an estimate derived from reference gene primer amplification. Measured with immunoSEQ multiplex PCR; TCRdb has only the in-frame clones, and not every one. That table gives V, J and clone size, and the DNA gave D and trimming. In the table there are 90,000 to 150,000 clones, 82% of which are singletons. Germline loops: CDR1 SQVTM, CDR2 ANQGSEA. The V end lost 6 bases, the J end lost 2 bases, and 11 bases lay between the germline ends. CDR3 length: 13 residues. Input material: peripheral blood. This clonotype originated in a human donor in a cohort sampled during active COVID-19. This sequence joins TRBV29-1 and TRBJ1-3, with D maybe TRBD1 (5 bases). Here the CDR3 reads CSVWGGTGNTIYF. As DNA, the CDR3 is TGCAGCGTCTGGGGGGGGACTGGAAACACCATATATTTT.